The 21 T cell receptor beta chains in this list originate from one sample, sequenced in a study of vaccination effects on CD4 cells after COVID-19 (dated by TCRdb to 2022 to 2024). In the ViraFEST assay, PBMC were stimulated with viral peptide pools, and TCR sequencing was then used to find antigen-specific CD4+ T cell clonotypes based on their expansion. After less than 13 days of culture, CD4+ T cells were isolated with the EasySep CD4+ T cell isolation kit. Participants received two doses of either the BNT162b2 or the mRNA-1273 mRNA SARS-CoV-2 vaccine. These TCRs are of unknown antigen specificity. Libraries were prepared through the immunoSEQ multiplex PCR assay. TCRdb took this table from immuneACCESS and kept in-frame rearrangements with V and J called. Such tables lack part of the clones; where checked against another copy, unresolved V genes explain under half of the gap, and the rest is unexplained. The sample includes approximately 30,000 clones, with around four fifths observed a single time. More than 1.4% of the sample belongs to the ten largest clones.

Sequenced material: CD4+ T cells from PBMCs cultured with HCoV-NL63 spike peptides, taken after COVID-19 vaccination. The cell subset or site label corresponds to: HCoV-NL63 spike overlapping peptide pool stimulation. The receptors derive from a human donor who received a COVID-19 vaccine. Some clones in this sample may be carry-over from other donors' samples.

V and J are TRBV3-1 (or the pseudogene TRBV3-2) and TRBJ2-4; 7 positions match TRBD1. In germline, CDR1 is LGHDT, CDR2 YNNKEL (reference sequence). The CDR3 sequence is 13 residues long. Germline trimming cut 0 bases from V and 8 bases from J; bases unmatched to any gene: 1. CDR3 nucleotides: TGTGCCAGCAGCCAAGATAGGGGGCACATTCAGTACTTC. Its protein product is CASSQDRGHIQYF.

This chain uses TRBV24-1 with TRBJ2-2; TRBD1 agrees at 8 bases. Germline CDR1 and CDR2: KGHDR and SFDVKD. This CDR3 spans 16 amino acids. Trimming took 0 bases from V and 7 from J; bases not matched to a gene: 6. CDR3 loop: CATSDLRTGISGELFF. The CDR3 DNA sequence: TGTGCCACCAGTGATTTGCGGACAGGGATAAGCGGGGAGCTGTTTTTT.

The gene calls are TRBV9 and TRBJ1-1, with no clear D. CDR3 size: 14 residues. Trimming removed 0 bases at V and 1 base at J, with 7 bases between. In germline, CDR1 is SGDLS, CDR2 YYNGEE. CDR3 in amino acids: CASSVGVPNTEAFF. The CDR3 bases are TGTGCCAGCAGCGTAGGGGTCCCGAACACTGAAGCTTTCTTT.

The rearrangement joins TRBV19 to TRBJ2-5; 9 bases agree with TRBD1. The CDR3 extends over 14 amino acids. Germline V gene lookup returns CDR1 LNHDA and CDR2 SQIVND (reference sequence). V trimming: 6 bases; J trimming: 3 bases; junction bases outside the gene matches: 5. CDR3 in DNA: TGTGCCAGTAGAGAGACAGGGGGGGAAGAGACCCAGTACTTC. This translates into CASRETGGEETQYF.

The chain has TRBV9 and TRBJ1-1; 8 bases agree with TRBD1. With V trimmed by 0 bases and J by 8 bases, 6 bases remained unmatched. The V gene's germline CDR1 is SGDLS and CDR2 YYNGEE. CDR3 size: 14 residues. This CDR3 is CASSVVSQGAEAFF. CDR3 sequence (DNA): TGTGCCAGCAGCGTAGTGTCGCAGGGGGCCGAAGCTTTCTTT.

The chain uses TRBV2 and TRBJ2-5; 7 positions agree with TRBD1. CDR3 size: 15 residues. Germline V gives CDR1 SNHLY, CDR2 FYNNEI. Trimming removed 6 bases from V and 4 bases from J; junction bases left unmatched: 11. The CDR3 bases are TGTGCCAGCAGGCCTGGACAGGCTTTTTCAGAGACCCAGTACTTC. It translates to CASRPGQAFSETQYF. The variable domain in full, with the rest retrieved from reference TRBV2 and TRBJ2-5, is EPEVTQTPSHQVTQMGQEVILRCVPISNHLYFYWYRQILGQKVEFLVSFYNNEISEKSEIFDDQFSVERPDGSNFTLKIRSTKLEDSAMYFCASRPGQAFSETQYFGPGTRLLVL.

The rearrangement joins TRBV29-1 to TRBJ1-2; D gene ambiguous. CDR1 SQVTM and CDR2 ANQGSEA come from the germline V gene. V lost 4 bases to trimming and J lost 7 bases, with 13 bases between them. The CDR3 sequence is 12 residues long. The CDR3 DNA reads TGCAGCGTTGGGGTGGAGGCGAGTGGCTACACCTTC. Translated: CSVGVEASGYTF.

The V call is TRBV15, the J call TRBJ2-5; D gene ambiguous. This CDR3 contains 14 residues. Trimming removed 5 bases at V and 4 bases at J, with 14 bases between. CDR1 is LNHNV, CDR2 YYDKDF, per germline (reference sequence). Here the CDR3 DNA reads TGTGCCACCAGCTCACGAGGCCCGGGAGAGACCCAGTACTTC. Translation: CATSSRGPGETQYF.

The J gene is TRBJ1-4, the V gene TRBV9, with D maybe TRBD1 (5 bases). The germline V gene has CDR1 SGDLS and CDR2 YYNGEE. The V gene lost 3 bases and the J gene lost 10 bases, with 22 bases spanning the gap. CDR3 length equals 16 residues. The CDR3 DNA reads as TGTGCCAGCAGCGCCTACGTTTCGGGAGGGGAAGGAAAACTGTTTTTT. The encoded protein is CASSAYVSGGEGKLFF.

This chain links TRBV24-1 with TRBJ2-5; the match to TRBD1 covers 10 bases. CDR1 and CDR2 (germline): KGHDR, SFDVKD. CDR3 length equals 15 residues. The V segment lost 2 bases and the J segment 5 bases; nucleotides outside the gene matches: 4. CDR3 residues: CATSDSGQGDETQYF. Written as DNA, the CDR3 is TGTGCCACCAGTGATTCAGGACAGGGGGATGAGACCCAGTACTTC.

The chain joins TRBV7-2 to TRBJ2-1; TRBD2 matches 11 bases. CDR3 length: 14 amino acids. After removal of 7 bases from V and 6 bases from J, the junction contained 5 bases not matched to a gene. CDR1 and CDR2 from the germline V gene are SGHTA and FQGNSA. CDR3 loop: CASNLAGGTNEQFF. The CDR3 DNA reads TGTGCCAGCAACCTAGCGGGGGGCACCAATGAGCAGTTCTTC. Variable domain in full (rest from reference TRBV7-2 and TRBJ2-1): GAGVSQSPSNKVTEKGKDVELRCDPISGHTALYWYRQSLGQGLEFLIYFQGNSAPDKSGLPSDRFSAERTGGSVSTLTIQRTQQEDSAVYLCASNLAGGTNEQFFGPGTRLTVL.

V is TRBV2 and J is TRBJ2-2; 8 positions match TRBD1. V lost 8 bases, J lost 4 bases, and 6 bases stayed unmatched. Germline CDR1 and CDR2: SNHLY and FYNNEI. The CDR3 totals 14 residues. This CDR3 is CASARQGSTGELFF. CDR3 DNA: TGTGCCAGCGCCAGACAGGGGAGCACCGGGGAGCTGTTTTTT.

The rearrangement uses TRBV2 and TRBJ1-5; no clear D gene. Trimming cost V 5 bases and J 1 base, with 12 bases left between them. The germline V gene has CDR1 SNHLY and CDR2 FYNNEI. The CDR3 has 15 residues. CDR3 sequence: CASSPAPRSNQPQHF. The CDR3, as DNA: TGTGCCAGCAGTCCGGCCCCTCGAAGCAATCAGCCCCAGCATTTT.

The J gene is TRBJ1-3, the V gene TRBV7-9, with D unresolved. Germline CDR1 is SEHNR and CDR2 is FQNEAQ (reference sequence). The V end lost 2 bases, the J end lost 4 bases, and 12 bases lay between the germline ends. The CDR3 has 15 amino acids. The CDR3 spells CASSLSLGKGNTIYF. CDR3 bases: TGTGCCAGCAGCTTAAGTTTGGGAAAAGGAAACACCATATATTTT. Full variable domain (outside the CDR3, taken from reference TRBV7-9 and TRBJ1-3): DTGVSQNPRHKITKRGQNVTFRCDPISEHNRLYWYRQTLGQGPEFLTYFQNEAQLEKSRLLSDRFSAERPKGSFSTLEIQRTEQGDSAMYLCASSLSLGKGNTIYFGEGSWLTVV.

The V and J genes are TRBV25-1 and TRBJ1-3; D uncertain. V was shortened by 6 bases and J by 0 bases, with 9 bases between the two germline ends. Germline CDR1 reads MGHDK; CDR2 reads SYGVNS. CDR3 length equals 14 residues. The CDR3 DNA follows: TGTGCCAGCAGACCGACCCTCTCTGGAAACACCATATATTTT. Protein product: CASRPTLSGNTIYF.

V and J are TRBV27 and TRBJ2-3; 13 bases align to TRBD2. With V trimmed by 6 bases and J by 3 bases, 3 bases remained unmatched. CDR1 and CDR2 from the germline V gene are MNHEY and SMNVEV (reference sequence). This CDR3 is 15 amino acids long. CDR3 region: CASRLAGGPTDTQYF. Here the CDR3 DNA reads TGTGCCAGCAGACTAGCGGGGGGGCCGACAGATACGCAGTATTTT.

V is TRBV30 and J is TRBJ2-5; TRBD1 agrees at 7 bases. The V gene's germline CDR1 is GTSNPN and CDR2 SVGIG (reference sequence). This CDR3 has 15 residues. V shed 1 base, J shed 5 bases, and the junction held 10 bases outside the gene matches. The CDR3 spells CAWSANGQVRETQYF. For the CDR3, the DNA is TGTGCCTGGAGTGCGAACGGACAGGTTCGGGAGACCCAGTACTTC. Full variable domain (remainder filled in from reference TRBV30 and TRBJ2-5): SQTIHQWPATLVQPVGSPLSLECTVEGTSNPNLYWYRQAAGRGLQLLFYSVGIGQISSEVPQNLSASRPQDRQFILSSKKLLLSDSGFYLCAWSANGQVRETQYFGPGTRLLVL.

The chain combines TRBV2 with TRBJ2-2; no clear D gene. Trimming took off 4 bases at V and 1 base at J, with 4 bases between the two ends. The CDR3 runs 13 residues. Germline V gene sequence: CDR1 SNHLY, CDR2 FYNNEI. The CDR3 is CASSVKNTGELFF. The CDR3 DNA reads as TGTGCCAGCAGTGTTAAGAACACCGGGGAGCTGTTTTTT.

V gene TRBV5-6 combines with J gene TRBJ1-2; the D is unclear. The V end was cut by 0 bases, the J end by 2 bases, with 5 bases between. The CDR3 totals 13 residues. CDR1 SGHDT and CDR2 YYEEEE come from the germline V gene. The CDR3 sequence is CASSLEVNYGYTF. CDR3 coding DNA: TGTGCCAGCAGCTTGGAGGTGAACTATGGCTACACCTTC.

The DNA of the CDR3 is TGTGCCAGTAGTCCCACCGAGGGGTCGGGCTACACCTTC. Translated, it gives CASSPTEGSGYTF. The chain recombines TRBV19 with TRBJ1-2, with a possible D match to TRBD1 (5 bases). This CDR3 has 13 residues. V lost 5 bases to trimming and J lost 8 bases, with 15 bases between them. Germline values: CDR1 LNHDA, CDR2 SQIVND (reference sequence).

V is TRBV28 and J is TRBJ2-3; no definite D call. The CDR3 has 13 residues. Germline CDR1 is MDHEN and CDR2 is SYDVKM. The ends were cut back, 6 bases at V and 2 bases at J, with 9 bases in the middle. Here the CDR3 reads CASRWGTTDTQYF. For the CDR3, the DNA is TGTGCCAGCAGGTGGGGAACCACAGATACGCAGTATTTT.